These 29 T cell receptor beta chains originate from one sample sequenced in a study of CXCR3-negative and CXCR3-positive naive CD8 T cells. Whole-study findings and limits: Naive cells with CXCR3 showed TRB CDR3s that were more hydrophobic than those in CXCR3-negative naive cells.

TRB cDNA libraries were made by UMI-labeled 5' RACE. TCRdb reanalyzed the 5' RACE reads, giving one entry per CDR3 protein sequence and no DNA. The listing records 50,000 to 65,000 distinct CDR3 sequences. Their antigens are not known. Sequencing was carried out using naive CXCR3+ CD8+ T cells from blood. As for subset: CD45RO-CCR7+CD27+CD95- naive CD8+ T cells expressing CXCR3 (TNR3+). These receptors were obtained from a human donor in good health. Some clones in this sample may be carry-over from other donors' samples.

J is TRBJ1-5 and V is TRBV28; TCRdb's D call of TRBD1 is untestable without DNA. Germline loops: CDR1 MDHEN, CDR2 SYDVKM. This CDR3 region has 13 residues. CDR3 amino acids: CASKVQGGQPQHF.

The genes are TRBV7-9 and TRBJ2-7; checking the TCRdb D call of TRBD1 is not possible without DNA. Germline CDR1 is SEHNR and CDR2 is FQNEAQ (reference sequence). The CDR3 runs to 14 residues. The CDR3 protein is CASSFPGSSYEQYF.

CDR3 loop: CASSLLAADTQYF. V gene TRBV12-3 or TRBV12-4 combines with J gene TRBJ2-3. The CDR3 is made up of 13 amino acids.

This chain uses TRBV24-1 with TRBJ2-1; TCRdb selects TRBD2, and the lack of DNA leaves this call unchecked. Looked up from germline, CDR1 is KGHDR and CDR2 is SFDVKD. The CDR3 has 15 residues. This chain's CDR3 is CATSSGTSGYNEQFF.

The V gene is TRBV4-3, the J gene TRBJ2-1; absent DNA, TCRdb's TRBD2 call cannot be checked. There are 17 residues in the CDR3. CDR1 and CDR2 (germline): LGHNA, YSLEER. The CDR3 protein is CASSQEGAKSSYNEQFF.

J is TRBJ2-1 and V is TRBV9; TCRdb reports TRBD2, a call that lacks DNA to check it against. Germline lookup yields CDR1 SGDLS and CDR2 YYNGEE. This CDR3 has 19 residues. Here the CDR3 reads CASSVAPGSERGPDNEQFF.

V and J are TRBV10-3 and TRBJ2-1; TCRdb indicates TRBD1, and absent DNA this call remains unverified. The CDR3 spans 15 residues. CDR1 is ENHRY and CDR2 is SYGVKD in the germline V gene. The CDR3 here is CAISRDGSSYNEQFF.

The V call is TRBV7-2, the J call TRBJ1-5. This CDR3 contains 12 residues. Germline V CDR1 and CDR2: SGHTA, FQGNSA. The chain's CDR3 is CASSLGYQPQHF.

V usage is TRBV4-3 and J usage is TRBJ2-7; no DNA is available, so the TRBD1 call from TCRdb remains unchecked. The CDR3 length is 16 residues. CDR1 LGHNA and CDR2 YSLEER come from the germline V gene. This CDR3 reads CASSQDFPGANYEQYF.

This chain connects TRBV7-2 to TRBJ1-2. This CDR3 comprises 17 residues. Germline V gene sequence: CDR1 SGHTA, CDR2 FQGNSA. Here the CDR3 reads CASSFIRDRDSGYGYTF.

V and J are TRBV7-8 and TRBJ2-7; TCRdb's assignment of TRBD1 cannot be checked, as there is no DNA. The CDR3 spans 15 residues. Germline lookup yields CDR1 SGHVS and CDR2 FQNEAQ. CDR3 sequence reads: CASTRSQSPSYEQYF.

This clonotype ranks as medium-sized in terms of frequency. The chain carries TRBV10-2 and TRBJ2-7; without DNA, the TCRdb call of TRBD2 cannot be checked. Germline V CDR1 and CDR2: WSHSY, SAAADI. The CDR3 length is 14 residues. The CDR3 spells CASSEFRSGYEQYF.

This sequence joins TRBV19 and TRBJ2-2. CDR1 and CDR2 (germline): LNHDA, SQIVND (reference sequence). The CDR3 totals 15 residues. The CDR3 reads CASSDGPANTGELFF. The full variable domain, in which reference TRBV19 and TRBJ2-2 provide the parts outside the CDR3, is DGGITQSPKYLFRKEGQNVTLSCEQNLNHDAMYWYRQDPGQGLRLIYYSQIVNDFQKGDIAEGYSVSREKKESFPLTVTSAQKNPTAFYLCASSDGPANTGELFFGEGSRLTVL.

V gene TRBV5-1 combines with J gene TRBJ2-5; lacking DNA, the TRBD2 call made by TCRdb goes unchecked. The germline CDR1 and CDR2 sequences are SGHRS and YFSETQ. The CDR3 has 17 residues. This CDR3 is CASSYGLAGALQETQYF. Full variable domain (remainder filled in from reference TRBV5-1 and TRBJ2-5): KAGVTQTPRYLIKTRGQQVTLSCSPISGHRSVSWYQQTPGQGLQFLFEYFSETQRNKGNFPGRFSGRQFSNSRSEMNVSTLELGDSALYLCASSYGLAGALQETQYFGPGTRLLVL.

The V and J genes are TRBV28 and TRBJ1-5; TCRdb's assignment of TRBD1 cannot be checked, as there is no DNA. This CDR3 is built from 14 residues. CDR1 MDHEN and CDR2 SYDVKM come from the germline V gene. The CDR3 protein is CASSSRQGHQPQHF.

The rearrangement links TRBV7-2 to TRBJ2-7. This CDR3 contains 11 residues. Germline lookup yields CDR1 SGHTA and CDR2 FQGNSA. This CDR3 reads CASSLADEQYF.

The chain uses TRBV29-1 and TRBJ2-7; TCRdb outputs TRBD2, but without DNA this stays unchecked. This CDR3 is 15 amino acids long. Looked up from germline, CDR1 is SQVTM and CDR2 is ANQGSEA. The CDR3 reads CSVGGEVERAYEQYF.

The chain combines TRBV21-1 with TRBJ2-3; no DNA is available, so the TRBD2 call from TCRdb remains unchecked. TRBV21-1 is a pseudogene segment. The CDR3 is made up of 18 amino acids. CDR3 protein: CASSKFPPGLISTDTQYF.

CDR3 in amino acids: CASSPGAAKNQPQHF. The chain combines TRBV12-3 or TRBV12-4 with TRBJ1-5; TCRdb returns TRBD1, unconfirmable since there is no DNA. CDR3 length: 15 amino acids.

This chain links TRBV27 with TRBJ1-1; no DNA is available, so the TRBD1 call from TCRdb remains unchecked. The CDR3 consists of 15 residues. Germline CDR1 reads MNHEY; CDR2 reads SMNVEV (reference sequence). The CDR3 reads CASSRTGTLDTEAFF.

The gene calls are TRBV28 and TRBJ2-6. This CDR3 region has 15 residues. Germline CDR1 MDHEN, CDR2 SYDVKM. The CDR3 sequence is CASSFRISGANVLTF.

The chain's CDR3 is CSAPAAVSSYEQYF. The chain combines TRBV20-1 with TRBJ2-7; the TRBD1 assignment by TCRdb is unverifiable without DNA. The CDR3 spans 14 residues. Germline V gives CDR1 DFQATT, CDR2 SNEGSKA (reference sequence).

The V gene is TRBV14, the J gene TRBJ2-4; the D call from TCRdb, TRBD2, cannot be confirmed without DNA. CDR1 and CDR2 (germline): SGHDN, FVKESK. The CDR3 totals 16 residues. The CDR3 spells CASSQATGALKNIQYF.

V gene TRBV7-7 combines with J gene TRBJ2-2. The CDR3 length is 14 residues. Germline CDR1 is SSHAT and CDR2 is FNYEAQ (reference sequence). The CDR3 spells CASSLESVPGELFF. Full variable domain (rest looked up from reference TRBV7-7 and TRBJ2-2): GAGVSQSPRYKVTKRGQDVTLRCDPISSHATLYWYQQALGQGPEFLTYFNYEAQPDKSGLPSDRFSAERPEGSISTLTIQRTEQRDSAMYRCASSLESVPGELFFGEGSRLTVL.

The chain has TRBV25-1 and TRBJ2-3; TCRdb reports TRBD1, a call that lacks DNA to check it against. Germline V gives CDR1 MGHDK, CDR2 SYGVNS. The CDR3 has 14 residues. CDR3 sequence: CASSGTGDADTQYF.

The gene calls are TRBV7-6 and TRBJ2-2; the TCRdb call, TRBD1, lacks DNA for checking. The CDR3 has 14 residues. The germline V gene encodes CDR1 SGHVS and CDR2 FNYEAQ. The CDR3 sequence is CASLPGIRAGELFF.

This chain links TRBV12-3 or TRBV12-4 with TRBJ2-5; TCRdb outputs TRBD2, but without DNA this stays unchecked. The CDR3 covers 16 residues. This CDR3 reads CASSVTIAGDVETQYF.

The chain combines TRBV7-8 with TRBJ2-7; TCRdb's D call of TRBD1 is untestable without DNA. The CDR3 spans 14 residues. The germline gives CDR1 SGHVS, CDR2 FQNEAQ. This chain's CDR3 is CASSPPPGAYEQYF. Supplemented by reference TRBV7-8 and TRBJ2-7, the full variable domain reads GAGVSQSPRYKVAKRGQDVALRCDPISGHVSLFWYQQALGQGPEFLTYFQNEAQLDKSGLPSDRFFAERPEGSVSTLKIQRTQQEDSAVYLCASSPPPGAYEQYFGPGTRLTVT.

This chain links TRBV7-9 with TRBJ2-7. CDR1 SEHNR and CDR2 FQNEAQ come from the germline V gene (reference sequence). CDR3 length: 13 amino acids. Here the CDR3 reads CASSIRGYYEQYF. Looking up the rest from reference TRBV7-9 and TRBJ2-7 gives the full variable domain: DTGVSQNPRHKITKRGQNVTFRCDPISEHNRLYWYRQTLGQGPEFLTYFQNEAQLEKSRLLSDRFSAERPKGSFSTLEIQRTEQGDSAMYLCASSIRGYYEQYFGPGTRLTVT.